These 23 T cell receptor beta chains originate from one sample sequenced in a study of cytomegalovirus exposure and HLA in healthy donors listed by TCRdb under 2017. The library was generated by the immunoSEQ multiplex PCR assay. For the multiplex PCR, a mixture combining 60 forward primers for TCR Vbeta segments and 13 reverse primers for TCR Jbeta segments was used. TCRdb provides this immuneACCESS table in a form limited to in-frame rearrangements. Some clones are lacking; in checked studies, under half of them reflect an unresolved V gene, and why the rest are absent is not known. The sample table shows roughly 180,000 clones, and roughly 73% are seen once. Together, the top ten hold around 8% of the sample. Sequencing used PBMCs. The source is a woman between 40 and 55 years old in good health and CMV-seropositive.

The chain is built from TRBV6-6 and TRBJ2-3; TRBD2 is a possible D gene (5 bases). Germline CDR1 and CDR2: MNHNY and SVGAGI (reference sequence). Trimming removed 0 bases at V and 4 bases at J, with 11 bases between. CDR3 length: 15 residues. CDR3 loop: CASSYSTGWADTQYF. CDR3 nucleotide sequence: TGTGCCAGCAGTTACTCGACGGGGTGGGCAGATACGCAGTATTTT.

The chain links TRBV28 to TRBJ1-2; 11 nucleotides line up with TRBD1. The V gene's germline CDR1 is MDHEN and CDR2 SYDVKM. The CDR3 length is 17 residues. Trimming at V came to 5 bases and at J to 3 bases, leaving 11 bases not matched to a gene. The CDR3 sequence: CASSQTGTGGFHYGYTF. The CDR3 DNA reads TGTGCCAGCAGTCAGACCGGGACAGGGGGTTTCCACTATGGCTACACCTTC.

As regards this clone: The CDR3 carries no conserved terminal phenylalanine or tryptophan, so it likely arises from a read error. This chain connects TRBV19 to TRBJ1-1, with 10 positions matching TRBD1. The CDR3 covers 14 residues. Germline V lookup: CDR1 LNHDA, CDR2 SQIVND (reference sequence). Losses at the gene ends were 5 bases for V and 10 bases for J; bases not matched to a gene: 10. CDR3 sequence: CASSVTGDRGAAFL. The CDR3 DNA sequence: TGTGCCAGTAGTGTCACGGGGGACAGGGGAGCAGCTTTCCTT.

CDR3 nucleotide sequence: TGTGCCAGCAGTGATTGGACTAGTCGAGAGACCCAGTACTTC. It specifies CASSDWTSRETQYF. The gene calls are TRBV2 and TRBJ2-5, with TRBD2 identical over 7 bases. J gave up 4 bases and V 3 bases, and 5 bases lay outside the gene matches. The germline V gene has CDR1 SNHLY and CDR2 FYNNEI. The CDR3 spans 14 residues.

This clone has only one observation. This sequence joins TRBV27 and TRBJ2-1, with D perhaps TRBD1 (5 bases). The CDR3 contains 15 residues. V was shortened by 2 bases and J by 9 bases, with 17 bases between the two germline ends. CDR1 and CDR2 from the germline V gene are MNHEY and SMNVEV (reference sequence). The CDR3 region is CASSLTGPRVSEQFF. The CDR3 region has the DNA TGTGCCAGCAGTTTAACAGGTCCCCGAGTCAGTGAGCAGTTCTTC.

The chain links TRBV19 to TRBJ2-1; 11 bases agree with TRBD1. Germline V lookup: CDR1 LNHDA, CDR2 SQIVND (reference sequence). The junction had 2 bases not matched to a gene; V was cut back by 5 bases and J by 2 bases. The CDR3 extends over 15 amino acids. The CDR3 coding sequence is TGTGCCAGTAGTGGGACAGGGGGGACCTACAATGAGCAGTTCTTC. This encodes CASSGTGGTYNEQFF.

This clone was seen just once. V and J are TRBV11-1 and TRBJ2-2, with TRBD1 matching 10 bases. The J segment lost 6 bases and the V segment lost 2 bases, leaving 6 bases of the junction unmatched. CDR1 and CDR2 (germline): SGHAT, FQDESV (reference sequence). The CDR3 has 16 amino acids. Here the CDR3 DNA reads TGTGCCAGCAGCTTATGGGACGGACAGGGGGCCGGGGAGCTGTTTTTT. This translates into CASSLWDGQGAGELFF.

As regards this clone: One end of the junction does not line up with germline, which may come from a read error. V and J are TRBV7-9 and TRBJ1-1, with TRBD1 identical over 10 bases. Germline assignment: CDR1 SEHNR and CDR2 FQNEAQ (reference sequence). The CDR3 runs 16 residues. The CDR3 protein is CSSSPRRDRGNTEAFF. For the CDR3, the DNA is TGTTCCAGCAGCCCTCGCCGGGACAGGGGGAACACTGAAGCTTTCTTT.

This clone was counted a single time. V is TRBV7-9 and J is TRBJ1-4; D not resolved. Germline CDR1 SEHNR, CDR2 FQNEAQ (reference sequence). Trimming pared 5 bases from V and 4 bases from J, leaving 5 bases between. The CDR3 is made up of 12 amino acids. CDR3 bases: TGTGCCAGCAGCCGGGATAATGAAAAACTGTTTTTT. Residues: CASSRDNEKLFF.

This chain links TRBV11-2 with TRBJ2-1; 7 positions agree with TRBD2. In germline, CDR1 is SGHAT, CDR2 FQNNGV. Germline trimming cut 0 bases from V and 4 bases from J; bases unmatched to any gene: 3. CDR3 size: 15 residues. CDR3 sequence: CASSLEQGGYNEQFF. The CDR3 DNA reads as TGTGCCAGCAGCTTAGAGCAGGGAGGGTACAATGAGCAGTTCTTC.

This clone was observed a handful of times. The DNA for the CDR3 is TGTGCCAGCAGCGTAGATGTCGACAGGTTCGATGAGCAGTTCTTC. It codes for CASSVDVDRFDEQFF. The chain is built from TRBV9 and TRBJ2-1, with D perhaps TRBD1 (6 bases). Trimming removed 0 bases from V and 8 bases from J, with 15 bases in between. CDR1 is SGDLS, CDR2 YYNGEE, per germline. The length of the CDR3 is 15 residues.

The V and J genes are TRBV19 and TRBJ2-1; 11 bases fit TRBD2. Germline trimming cut 3 bases from V and 4 bases from J; bases unmatched to any gene: 14. Germline V CDR1 and CDR2: LNHDA, SQIVND (reference sequence). The CDR3 extends over 19 amino acids. The chain's CDR3 is CASSIHMTSGTGLYNEQFF. In DNA, the CDR3 is TGTGCCAGTAGTATTCATATGACTAGCGGGACGGGGCTATACAATGAGCAGTTCTTC.

This chain links TRBV19 with TRBJ1-3; the D is unclear. V lost 4 bases and J 0 bases, leaving 10 bases between the germline ends. Germline loops: CDR1 LNHDA, CDR2 SQIVND (reference sequence). The CDR3 runs to 15 residues. CDR3 in amino acids: CASSRRTISGNTIYF. CDR3 DNA: TGTGCCAGTAGTAGAAGGACTATCTCTGGAAACACCATATATTTT.

The gene calls are TRBV19 and TRBJ2-1; a weak D match, TRBD1 (6 bases). Per the germline V gene, CDR1 is LNHDA and CDR2 is SQIVND (reference sequence). Trimming cost V 5 bases and J 8 bases, with 13 bases left between them. The CDR3 runs 13 residues. The CDR3 nucleotides are TGTGCCAGTAGTTATACAGGGTTTCATGAGCAGTTCTTC. Translating gives CASSYTGFHEQFF.

V and J are TRBV27 and TRBJ1-2; D is possibly TRBD1 (6 bases). The CDR3 consists of 14 residues. Germline V gene data show CDR1 as MNHEY and CDR2 as SMNVEV (reference sequence). Trimming took 8 bases from V and 1 from J, leaving 14 bases between them. The CDR3 region has the DNA TGTGCCAGCGGCTACGAACAGGGTAACTATGGCTACACCTTC. Residues: CASGYEQGNYGYTF.

This clone showed up just a few times. J is TRBJ1-2 and V is TRBV7-9; TRBD1 might be the D (5 bases). Germline CDR1 and CDR2: SEHNR and FQNEAQ (reference sequence). Trimming stripped 10 bases from V and 0 bases from J, with 9 bases between. The CDR3 has 12 residues. The CDR3 here is CATGGANYGYTF. For the CDR3, the DNA is TGTGCCACGGGGGGAGCTAACTATGGCTACACCTTC.

The rearrangement links TRBV28 to TRBJ2-5; a weak D match, TRBD2 (6 bases). Germline V CDR1 and CDR2: MDHEN, SYDVKM. This CDR3 contains 15 residues. Trimming removed 2 bases at V and 3 bases at J, with 13 bases between. The CDR3 spells CASSLAGTGEETQYF. CDR3 DNA sequence: TGTGCCAGCAGTTTAGCGGGAACAGGTGAAGAGACCCAGTACTTC.

The chain uses TRBV11-2 and TRBJ2-5, with D hard to call. The germline gives CDR1 SGHAT, CDR2 FQNNGV. The CDR3 is 13 residues long. V lost 5 bases to trimming and J lost 1 base, with 8 bases between them. In nucleotides, the CDR3 is TGTGCCAGCAGCCCCGACATCCAAGAGACCCAGTACTTC. Protein sequence: CASSPDIQETQYF.

CDR3 in amino acids: CSAGTSPHGFF. The CDR3 DNA reads TGCAGTGCGGGGACTTCACCCCATGGGTTCTTC. The chain is built from TRBV20-1 and TRBJ2-1; tentatively, D is TRBD2 (6 bases). CDR1 is DFQATT, CDR2 SNEGSKA, per germline (reference sequence). Between the trimmed V and J ends, which lost 6 bases and 15 bases, there was a span of 18 bases. The CDR3 is 11 amino acids.

The CDR3: CASKNNEKLFF. In nucleotides, the CDR3 is TGTGCCAGCAAGAACAACGAAAAACTGTTTTTT. The V and J genes are TRBV2 and TRBJ1-4; D gene unclear. V lost 7 bases, J lost 8 bases, and 8 bases lay in between. Germline CDR1 is SNHLY and CDR2 is FYNNEI. The CDR3 runs 11 residues.

Only a few counts were recorded for this clone. The V and J genes are TRBV27 and TRBJ2-5; maybe TRBD1 (6 bases). Matching the DNA end better, TRBJ2-7 makes the J call doubtful. CDR3 length: 12 amino acids. The germline gives CDR1 MNHEY, CDR2 SMNVEV (reference sequence). The CDR3 nucleotides are TGTGCCAGCAGCCAACAGGGAAACGAGCAGTACTTC. Protein sequence: CASSQQGNEQYF.

This clone was counted only a few times. Here the CDR3 reads CASRSTNLNTEAFF. The CDR3 DNA reads as TGTGCCAGCAGAAGCACCAACTTGAACACTGAAGCTTTCTTT. V and J are TRBV6-1 and TRBJ1-1, with D uncertain. The CDR3 runs 14 residues. Germline V lookup: CDR1 MNHNS, CDR2 SASEGT. V lost 6 bases and J 0 bases, leaving 11 bases between the germline ends.

The V and J genes are TRBV27 and TRBJ2-7, with TRBD2 matching 8 bases. The CDR3 has 16 residues. V was clipped by 3 bases and J by 2 bases; unmatched bases: 9. The V gene's germline CDR1 is MNHEY and CDR2 SMNVEV (reference sequence). As DNA, the CDR3 is TGTGCCAGCAGTTTGAGCCCCGGGACTAGGACCTACGAGCAGTACTTC. Translating gives CASSLSPGTRTYEQYF.